Below, 23 T cell receptor beta chains from the same sample are listed, as sequenced in a study of control samples from healthy donors and cancer patients. Libraries were prepared by immunoSEQ multiplex PCR; TCRdb keeps only in-frame clonotypes and omits some of them. The sample has under 85,000 clones, over 85% seen once; the top ten hold around 1.3%. Sequenced input: PBMCs. The receptors shown here come from a woman in her thirties or forties with lung cancer.

This chain uses TRBV27 with TRBJ1-6; D gene unclear. Trimming shortened V by 10 bases and J by 1 base, and 11 bases separated the two germline ends. The CDR3 sequence is 14 residues long. From germline, CDR1 is MNHEY and CDR2 SMNVEV (reference sequence). As DNA, the CDR3 is TGTGCCACCCGTCTAAGGTCCTATAATTCACCCCTCCACTTT. Translated, it gives CATRLRSYNSPLHF.

V usage is TRBV2 and J usage is TRBJ1-1, with D hard to call. Trimming shortened V by 11 bases and J by 1 base, and 14 bases separated the two germline ends. This CDR3 has 13 amino acids. Germline V gene data show CDR1 as SNHLY and CDR2 as FYNNEI. The CDR3 nucleotides read TGTGCCTGGATGGCGGGGAGGAACACTGAAGCTTTCTTT. Its protein product is CAWMAGRNTEAFF.

This chain connects TRBV4-2 to TRBJ2-3; 7 bases map to TRBD1. In germline, CDR1 is LGHNA, CDR2 YNFKEQ. Unmatched junction bases numbered 7, after V lost 4 bases and J lost 9 bases. This CDR3 contains 13 residues. In DNA form, the CDR3 reads TGTGCCAGCAGCCTTGAGGGGGCGGCGACGCAGTATTTT. This gives the protein CASSLEGAATQYF.

The chain recombines TRBV30 with TRBJ2-3, with D perhaps matching TRBD1 or TRBD2 (5 bases each). Per germline, CDR1 GTSNPN and CDR2 SVGIG (reference sequence). The CDR3 has 12 amino acids. V was pared by 3 bases and J by 6 bases, with 10 bases between. The CDR3 region is CAWSGAGDTQYF. In nucleotides, the CDR3 is TGTGCCTGGAGCGGGGCCGGGGATACGCAGTATTTT. The full variable domain, in which reference TRBV30 and TRBJ2-3 provide the parts outside the CDR3, is SQTIHQWPATLVQPVGSPLSLECTVEGTSNPNLYWYRQAAGRGLQLLFYSVGIGQISSEVPQNLSASRPQDRQFILSSKKLLLSDSGFYLCAWSGAGDTQYFGPGTRLTVL.

J is TRBJ2-7 and V is TRBV4-2; the D gene is possibly TRBD1 (5 bases). The CDR3 consists of 15 residues. CDR1 LGHNA and CDR2 YNFKEQ come from the germline V gene. Trimming stripped 1 base from V and 1 base from J, with 11 bases between. As DNA, the CDR3 is TGTGCCAGCAGCCAAGGCGAGACAGAATCCTACGAGCAGTACTTC. It specifies CASSQGETESYEQYF.

The gene calls are TRBV24-1 and TRBJ2-1; D may be TRBD1 (6 bases). Trimming took 4 bases from V and 3 from J, leaving 18 bases between them. The CDR3 consists of 17 residues. CDR1 and CDR2 from the germline V gene are KGHDR and SFDVKD. In DNA, the CDR3 is TGTGCCACCAGTGACCCTAGTCCCGGGACACTCTACAATGAGCAGTTCTTC. This sequence encodes CATSDPSPGTLYNEQFF.

V is TRBV5-5 and J is TRBJ1-1; the match to TRBD1 covers 9 bases. The CDR3 consists of 13 residues. The germline CDR1 and CDR2 sequences are SGHKS and YYEKEE (reference sequence). The V and J ends lost 4 bases and 10 bases, in that order; junction bases with no gene match: 8. The CDR3 sequence: CASSPNPDRGAFF. CDR3 in DNA: TGTGCCAGCAGCCCCAATCCGGACAGGGGAGCTTTCTTT.

The chain joins TRBV5-1 to TRBJ1-6, with TRBD1 identical over 8 bases. The ends lost 3 bases at V and 9 bases at J; junction bases unmatched: 5. CDR1 and CDR2 from the germline V gene are SGHRS and YFSETQ. This CDR3 contains 14 residues. This chain's CDR3 is CASSSDRVTSPLHF. The CDR3 DNA follows: TGCGCCAGCAGCTCGGACAGGGTAACTTCACCCCTCCACTTT.

A word on this clone: Other DNA sequences in the sample encode the same CDR3. The rearrangement links TRBV7-9 to TRBJ1-2, with D unresolved. Between the trimmed V and J ends, which lost 4 bases and 1 base, there was a span of 4 bases. The CDR3 covers 12 residues. Germline-derived CDR1 and CDR2 are SEHNR and FQNEAQ (reference sequence). This CDR3 reads CASSSVNYGYTF. For the CDR3, the DNA is TGTGCCAGCAGCTCTGTTAACTATGGCTACACCTTC.

The chain links TRBV30 to TRBJ2-2, with D uncertain. V was cut by 2 bases and J by 6 bases, with 7 bases left in between. Germline loops: CDR1 GTSNPN, CDR2 SVGIG (reference sequence). The CDR3 has 12 amino acids. Here the CDR3 reads CAWSPFPGELFF. Written as DNA, the CDR3 is TGTGCCTGGAGTCCGTTCCCCGGGGAGCTGTTTTTT.

V and J are TRBV12-3 or TRBV12-4 and TRBJ1-2; D remains unclear. V was cut by 2 bases and J by 6 bases, with 7 bases left in between. This CDR3 has 12 residues. As DNA, the CDR3 is TGTGCCAGCAGTTTAACTTCGGATGGCTACACCTTC. It is translated as CASSLTSDGYTF.

This chain connects TRBV9 to TRBJ2-1; no clear D gene. The germline V gene encodes CDR1 SGDLS and CDR2 YYNGEE. V dropped 4 bases and J dropped 3 bases, with 14 bases sitting between them. The CDR3 covers 15 residues. The CDR3 reads CASSPRVAGYNEQFF. In DNA form, the CDR3 reads TGTGCCAGCAGCCCTCGAGTTGCCGGCTACAATGAGCAGTTCTTC.

The chain uses TRBV5-4 and TRBJ1-2; no reliable D call. V gave up 3 bases and J gave up 4 bases, with 10 bases separating them. CDR1 SGHNT and CDR2 YYREEE come from the germline V gene (reference sequence). The CDR3 totals 13 residues. CDR3 amino acids: CASSSAGFYGYTF. CDR3 coding DNA: TGTGCCAGCAGCTCCGCCGGTTTCTATGGCTACACCTTC.

The chain carries TRBV5-5 and TRBJ1-5, with D hard to call. The V gene's germline CDR1 is SGHKS and CDR2 YYEKEE (reference sequence). The V end lost 5 bases, the J end lost 1 base, and 13 bases lay between the germline ends. The CDR3 is made up of 15 amino acids. CDR3 sequence (DNA): TGTGCCAGCAGTTTCTATGTCGTAAGCAATCAGCCCCAGCATTTT. Residues: CASSFYVVSNQPQHF.

The chain employs TRBV27 and TRBJ1-5; TRBD1 matches 8 bases. The germline V gene encodes CDR1 MNHEY and CDR2 SMNVEV (reference sequence). Trimming at V came to 4 bases and at J to 6 bases, leaving 5 bases not matched to a gene. The CDR3 is 14 residues long. The CDR3 loop is CASSWSQGAQPQHF. Written as DNA, the CDR3 is TGTGCCAGCAGTTGGAGCCAGGGGGCTCAGCCCCAGCATTTT.

The chain couples TRBV24-1 to TRBJ2-5; 14 positions agree with TRBD2. Germline V gene data show CDR1 as KGHDR and CDR2 as SFDVKD. This CDR3 comprises 16 residues. V lost 3 bases, J lost 5 bases, and 4 bases stayed unmatched. The CDR3 nucleotides are TGTGCCACCAGTGATCCGACTAGCGGGGGGGCGGAGACCCAGTACTTC. Its protein product is CATSDPTSGGAETQYF.

The V gene is TRBV4-1, the J gene TRBJ1-2; TRBD1 matches 7 bases. Trimming took 2 bases from V and 2 from J; bases not matched to a gene: 2. In germline, CDR1 is MGHRA, CDR2 YSYEKL. The CDR3 runs 14 residues. This chain's CDR3 is CASSQPGQNYGYTF. The CDR3 DNA reads TGCGCCAGCAGCCAACCGGGACAGAACTATGGCTACACCTTC.

The chain joins TRBV5-4 to TRBJ2-5, with 11 bases that match TRBD2. The CDR3 runs 15 residues. In germline, CDR1 is SGHNT, CDR2 YYREEE (reference sequence). The V gene end was trimmed by 4 bases and the J gene end by 3 bases; junction bases not matched to a gene: 5. The CDR3 sequence: CASSGAGLAEETQYF. In DNA form, the CDR3 reads TGTGCCAGCAGCGGAGCGGGACTAGCGGAAGAGACCCAGTACTTC.

This clone showed up just once. V gene TRBV10-3 combines with J gene TRBJ2-2, with TRBD2 matching over 10 bases. With 7 bases clipped from V and 1 base from J, the junction kept 6 bases outside the gene matches. CDR1 is ENHRY and CDR2 is SYGVKD in the germline V gene. The CDR3 totals 16 residues. The CDR3 nucleotides are TGTGCCATCAAAACTAGCGGGGCTTGGAACACCGGGGAGCTGTTTTTT. Protein product: CAIKTSGAWNTGELFF.

The chain has TRBV6-6 and TRBJ2-3; the match to TRBD2 covers 7 bases. This CDR3 has 15 residues. V dropped 2 bases and J dropped 3; count of bases not matched to a gene: 5. CDR1 and CDR2 from the germline V gene are MNHNY and SVGAGI (reference sequence). CDR3 coding DNA: TGTGCCAGCAGTTACAGACTAGCTAAGACAGATACGCAGTATTTT. It specifies CASSYRLAKTDTQYF.

The chain recombines TRBV28 with TRBJ2-7; D might be TRBD1 (5 bases). Germline assignment: CDR1 MDHEN and CDR2 SYDVKM. V was trimmed by 6 bases and J by 6 bases, leaving 12 bases between them. CDR3 length: 12 residues. The CDR3 is CASRTTEFEQYF. The CDR3 region has the DNA TGTGCCAGCAGAACGACAGAGTTCGAGCAGTACTTC.

The genes are TRBV5-4 and TRBJ1-2; D gene ambiguous. The CDR3 is made up of 12 amino acids. Germline CDR1 SGHNT, CDR2 YYREEE (reference sequence). V shed 0 bases and J shed 7 bases, with 7 bases lying between them. CDR3 protein: CASSLALSGYTF. Here the CDR3 DNA reads TGTGCCAGCAGCTTGGCGTTAAGTGGCTACACCTTC.

This clone was seen once. The chain carries TRBV12-5 and TRBJ2-2; TRBD2 aligns across 7 bases. The CDR3 is 16 residues long. Trimming at V came to 5 bases and at J to 5 bases, leaving 11 bases not matched to a gene. From germline, CDR1 is LGHNT and CDR2 FRNRAP. The CDR3 sequence is CASGTHSGPWTGELFF. CDR3 nucleotides: TGTGCTAGTGGTACGCATAGCGGGCCCTGGACCGGGGAGCTGTTTTTT.